This T cell receptor (beta chain) was captured in a study of T cell responses to AZD1222 COVID-19 vaccine. Findings and limits, study-wide: Compared with day 0, the breadth and depth of the Spike-specific TCR repertoire rose significantly after two doses of AZD1222. Vaccine-related CD4 TCRs covered spike, predominating at 160-218 and 743-854. Nearly half of spike-specific TCRs reportedly go after variant regions that carry no mutations.

TCRdb keeps only in-frame clones here, not all; method: immunoSEQ multiplex PCR. The table has some 160,000 clones, around 85% seen once. This clone was recorded at least ten times. The antigen is unknown. The CDR3 is made up of 14 amino acids. CDR1 is KGHSH, CDR2 LQKENI, per germline. Trimming cost V 6 bases and J 0 bases, with 9 bases left between them. The receptor's source is an adult who received the AZD1222 COVID-19 vaccine. This chain uses TRBV18 with TRBJ1-5; D not resolved. The sample here was peripheral blood, taken 28 days after the second AZD1222 dose. The CDR3 DNA reads as TGTGCCAGCTCCCCAGCGGGTAGCAATCAGCCCCAGCATTTT. As protein: CASSPAGSNQPQHF. The whole variable domain, remainder taken from reference TRBV18 and TRBJ1-5, is NAGVMQNPRHLVRRRGQEARLRCSPMKGHSHVYWYRQLPEEGLKFMVYLQKENIIDESGMPKERFSAEFPKEGPSILRIQQVVRGDSAAYFCASSPAGSNQPQHFGDGTRLSIL.